The clone carrying this T cell receptor beta chain has a count of ten or more. Antigen: not known. The data originate from a study of T-cell reconstitution after alpha-beta-depleted transplantation in children. General study findings and limits: Several hundred graft clones that had expanded were reportedly the source of alpha-beta T cells about two months after transplant. Where some patients showed high TCRbeta diversity at day 60, it came from recipient T cells and thymic progenitors that had survived. Once a year had passed after transplant, T-cell counts and diversity came mostly from newly produced T cells.

CDR3 length: 13 residues. CDR1 is DFQATT, CDR2 SNEGSKA, per germline (reference sequence). V was pared by 6 bases and J by 0 bases, with 5 bases of the junction left unmatched. Construction of the TCRbeta library involved unique molecular identifiers. TCRdb re-called the PCR reads with MiXCR, one entry per CDR3 protein. The sample has about 300,000 distinct CDR3 sequences, around 7.3% seen once; the top ten hold 9.1%. The specimen comprised peripheral blood, sampled 360 days after TCRalphabeta/CD19-depleted stem cell transplant. This sequence joins TRBV20-1 and TRBJ2-7; 7 nucleotides align to TRBD2. The TCR was taken from a female patient between 2 and 15 years old who had a stem cell transplant for Fanconi anemia, so the T cells may come from the graft donor. The CDR3 bases are TGCAGTGCCTCCGGGACTACCTCCTACGAGCAGTACTTC. This encodes CSASGTTSYEQYF.